Below are 5 T cell receptor beta chains sequenced from a single sample in a study of cytomegalovirus exposure and HLA in healthy donors (TCRdb year 2017). The library relied on the immunoSEQ multiplex PCR assay. For the multiplex PCR, a mixture combining 60 forward primers for TCR Vbeta segments and 13 reverse primers for TCR Jbeta segments was used. TCRdb carries this immuneACCESS record with in-frame sequences only. Its versions omit some clonotypes, under half of them owing to an unresolved V gene in the studies checked, with the rest unexplained. In this sample the table shows under 200,000 clones, approximately 71% of which occur a single time. The ten largest clones add up to 4% to 5.5% of the sample. The source material was PBMCs. Every receptor here comes from a male donor in good health and CMV-seronegative.

V is TRBV23-1 and J is TRBJ2-7; D uncertain. TRBV23-1 is known as an ORF, though its function is uncertain. The V gene lost 0 bases and the J gene lost 3 bases, with 6 bases spanning the gap. CDR3 length: 13 amino acids. Here the CDR3 reads CASSQSRDYEQYF. In DNA, the CDR3 is TGCGCCAGCAGTCAATCGCGAGACTACGAGCAGTACTTC.

This sequence joins TRBV5-1 and TRBJ2-5; 8 bases line up with TRBD2. CDR1 and CDR2 from the germline V gene are SGHRS and YFSETQ. V was pared by 5 bases and J by 4 bases, with 4 bases of the junction left unmatched. CDR3 length: 13 amino acids. The CDR3 DNA reads TGCGCCAGCAGGGTAGCGGGGAGAGAGACCCAGTACTTC. Translating gives CASRVAGRETQYF.

The CDR3 sequence: CASRSGLAEGAYEQYF. The CDR3 coding sequence is TGTGCCAGCAGATCGGGACTAGCGGAAGGTGCCTACGAGCAGTACTTC. The rearrangement joins TRBV7-9 to TRBJ2-7; 11 bases line up with TRBD2. Trimming at V came to 6 bases and at J to 2 bases, leaving 9 bases not matched to a gene. Germline V gives CDR1 SEHNR, CDR2 FQNEAQ (reference sequence). The CDR3 covers 16 residues.

To note about this clone: The same CDR3 can be traced to other DNA sequences in this sample. The rearrangement links TRBV5-1 to TRBJ1-2; D possibly corresponds to TRBD1 (5 bases). With 7 bases removed from V and 4 bases from J, the gap between germline ends came to 11 bases. Germline V CDR1 and CDR2: SGHRS, YFSETQ. This CDR3 has 12 amino acids. The CDR3 spells CASGQGLYGYTF. The CDR3 region has the DNA TGCGCCAGCGGACAAGGGCTCTATGGCTACACCTTC.

The V call is TRBV28, the J call TRBJ2-7, with 7 bases identical to TRBD1. This CDR3 has 15 residues. In germline, CDR1 is MDHEN, CDR2 SYDVKM. The junction had 11 bases not matched to a gene; V was cut back by 6 bases and J by 3 bases. For the CDR3, the DNA is TGTGCCAGCAGCTTCATTGGGGACAGATACTACGAGCAGTACTTC. Its translation is CASSFIGDRYYEQYF. The complete variable domain, with remaining parts taken from reference TRBV28 and TRBJ2-7, reads DVKVTQSSRYLVKRTGEKVFLECVQDMDHENMFWYRQDPGLGLRLIYFSYDVKMKEKGDIPEGYSVSREKKERFSLILESASTNQTSMYLCASSFIGDRYYEQYFGPGTRLTVT.